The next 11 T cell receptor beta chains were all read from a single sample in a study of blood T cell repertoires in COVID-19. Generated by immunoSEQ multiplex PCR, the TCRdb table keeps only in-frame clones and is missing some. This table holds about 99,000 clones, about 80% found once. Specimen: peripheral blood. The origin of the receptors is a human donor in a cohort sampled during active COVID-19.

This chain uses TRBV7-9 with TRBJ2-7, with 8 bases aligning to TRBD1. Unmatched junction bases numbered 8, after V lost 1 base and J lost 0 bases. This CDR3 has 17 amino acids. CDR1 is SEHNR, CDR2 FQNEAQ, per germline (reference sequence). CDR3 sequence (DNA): TGTGCCAGCAGCTTAGATTCCCGGGACAGGTTCTCCTACGAGCAGTACTTC. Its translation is CASSLDSRDRFSYEQYF.

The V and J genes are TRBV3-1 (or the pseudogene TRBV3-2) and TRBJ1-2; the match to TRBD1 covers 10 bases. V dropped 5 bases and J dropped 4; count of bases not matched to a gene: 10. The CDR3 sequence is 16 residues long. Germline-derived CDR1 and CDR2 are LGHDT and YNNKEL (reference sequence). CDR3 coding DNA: TGTGCCAGCAGCGCCCGCCGGGACAGGGGACCCTATGGCTACACCTTC. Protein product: CASSARRDRGPYGYTF.

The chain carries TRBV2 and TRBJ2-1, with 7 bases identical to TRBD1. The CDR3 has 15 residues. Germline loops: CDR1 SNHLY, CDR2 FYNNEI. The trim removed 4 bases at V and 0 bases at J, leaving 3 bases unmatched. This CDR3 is CASSGPGGSYNEQFF. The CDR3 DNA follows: TGTGCCAGCAGTGGACCAGGGGGCTCCTACAATGAGCAGTTCTTC.

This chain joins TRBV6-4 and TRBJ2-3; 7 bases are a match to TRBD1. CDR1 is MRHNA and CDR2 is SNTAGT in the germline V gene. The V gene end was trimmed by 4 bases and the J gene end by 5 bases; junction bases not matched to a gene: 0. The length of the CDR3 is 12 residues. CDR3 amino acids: CASSGQGDTQYF. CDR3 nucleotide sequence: TGTGCCAGCAGTGGACAGGGAGATACGCAGTATTTT.

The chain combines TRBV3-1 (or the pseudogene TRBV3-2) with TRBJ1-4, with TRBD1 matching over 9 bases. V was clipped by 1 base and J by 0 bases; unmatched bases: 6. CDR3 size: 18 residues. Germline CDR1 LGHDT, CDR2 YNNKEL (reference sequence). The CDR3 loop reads CASSQASGTGTTNEKLFF. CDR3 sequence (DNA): TGTGCCAGCAGCCAAGCCTCCGGGACAGGGACAACTAATGAAAAACTGTTTTTT.

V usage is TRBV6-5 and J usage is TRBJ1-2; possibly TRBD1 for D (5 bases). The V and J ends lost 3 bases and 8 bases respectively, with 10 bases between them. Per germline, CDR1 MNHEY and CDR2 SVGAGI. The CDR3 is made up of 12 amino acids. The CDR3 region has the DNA TGTGCCAGCAGTTATGTGGGGGGGGGCTACACCTTC. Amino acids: CASSYVGGGYTF.

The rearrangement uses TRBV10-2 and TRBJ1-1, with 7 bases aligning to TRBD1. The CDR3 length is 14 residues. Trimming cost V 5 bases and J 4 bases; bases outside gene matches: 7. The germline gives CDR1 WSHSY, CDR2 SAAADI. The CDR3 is CASSLNRGGTEAFF. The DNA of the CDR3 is TGCGCCAGCAGTCTTAACAGGGGCGGCACTGAAGCTTTCTTT.

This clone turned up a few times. CDR3 in DNA: TGTGCCAGCAGCTCCGGGGGCTATGGCTACACCTTC. Translating it yields CASSSGGYGYTF. This chain uses TRBV7-8 with TRBJ1-2; D is perhaps TRBD1 (5 bases). Deletions cut 4 bases from V and 4 bases from J, with 7 bases between. The CDR3 length is 12 residues. Germline lookup yields CDR1 SGHVS and CDR2 FQNEAQ.

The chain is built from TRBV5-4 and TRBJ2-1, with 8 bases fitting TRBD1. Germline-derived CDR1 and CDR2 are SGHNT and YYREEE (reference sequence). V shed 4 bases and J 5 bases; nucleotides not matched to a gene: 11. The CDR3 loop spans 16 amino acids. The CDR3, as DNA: TGTGCCAGCAGCCCCACAGGGGGTCAGCCGAACAATGAGCAGTTCTTC. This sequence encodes CASSPTGGQPNNEQFF.

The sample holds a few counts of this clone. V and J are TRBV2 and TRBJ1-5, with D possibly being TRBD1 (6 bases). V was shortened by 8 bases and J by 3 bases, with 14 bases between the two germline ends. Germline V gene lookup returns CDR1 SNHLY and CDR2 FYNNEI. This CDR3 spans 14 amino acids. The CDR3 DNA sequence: TGTGCCAGCCGGCCAGGACAGTTCAATCAGCCCCAGCATTTT. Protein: CASRPGQFNQPQHF.

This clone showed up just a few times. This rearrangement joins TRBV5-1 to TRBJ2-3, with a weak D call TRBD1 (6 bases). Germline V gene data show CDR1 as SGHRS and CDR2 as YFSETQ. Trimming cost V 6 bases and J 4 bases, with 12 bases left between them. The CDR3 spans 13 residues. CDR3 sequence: CASKDPGADTQYF. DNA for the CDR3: TGCGCCAGCAAAGACCCAGGGGCAGATACGCAGTATTTT.